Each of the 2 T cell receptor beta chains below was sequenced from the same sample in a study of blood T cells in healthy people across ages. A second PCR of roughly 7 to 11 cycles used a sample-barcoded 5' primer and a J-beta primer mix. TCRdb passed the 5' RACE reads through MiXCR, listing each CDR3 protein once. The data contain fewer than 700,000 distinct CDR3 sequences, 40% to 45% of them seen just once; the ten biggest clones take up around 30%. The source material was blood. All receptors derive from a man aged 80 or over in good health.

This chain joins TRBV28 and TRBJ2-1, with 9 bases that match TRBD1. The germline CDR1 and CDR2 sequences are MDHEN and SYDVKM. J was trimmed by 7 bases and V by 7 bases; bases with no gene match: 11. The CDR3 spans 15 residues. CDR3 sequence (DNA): TGTGCCAGCACCGGGGACAGGGTATTCGGGAATGAGCAGTTCTTC. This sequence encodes CASTGDRVFGNEQFF.

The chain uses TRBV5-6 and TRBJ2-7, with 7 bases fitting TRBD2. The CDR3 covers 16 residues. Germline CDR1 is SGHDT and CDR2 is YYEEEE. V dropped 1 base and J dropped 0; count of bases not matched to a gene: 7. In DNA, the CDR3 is TGTGCCAGCAGCTTGTGGGGAGGGCGGAACTCCTACGAGCAGTACTTC. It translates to CASSLWGGRNSYEQYF.